Presented here are 14 T cell receptor beta chains from one specimen sequenced in a study of blood T cell repertoires in COVID-19. Profiled with immunoSEQ multiplex PCR; TCRdb holds only in-frame clones, not every one. The sample has around 81,000 clones, about 84% seen once. The sequencing sample was made of peripheral blood. The origin of the receptors is a human donor in a cohort sampled during active COVID-19.

The V gene is TRBV21-1, the J gene TRBJ2-7; TRBD1 was called by the table and not checked on the DNA. TRBV21-1 is a pseudogene locus. The CDR3 is 14 residues long. The CDR3: CASSKGQSSYEQYF. The CDR3 coding sequence is TGTGCCAGCAGCAAGGGACAGTCCTCCTACGAGCAGTACTTC.

The count of this clone is one. The genes are TRBV11-2 and TRBJ1-1; D unresolved. CDR1 is SGHAT, CDR2 FQNNGV, per germline. V was pared by 2 bases and J by 0 bases, with 4 bases between. The CDR3 runs 13 residues. The CDR3: CASSLSVNTEAFF. The CDR3 DNA sequence: TGTGCCAGCAGCTTATCGGTGAACACTGAAGCTTTCTTT.

This rearrangement joins TRBV7-2 to TRBJ2-5; D gene uncertain. Trimming stripped 3 bases from V and 2 bases from J, with 4 bases between. The CDR3 sequence is 12 residues long. Germline V gene data show CDR1 as SGHTA and CDR2 as FQGNSA. The CDR3 protein is CASSLTQETQYF. The CDR3 DNA sequence: TGTGCCAGCAGCTTGACACAAGAGACCCAGTACTTC.

The chain is built from TRBV24-1 and TRBJ2-7, with TRBD1 as a possible D gene (5 bases). Germline values: CDR1 KGHDR, CDR2 SFDVKD. Between the trimmed V and J ends, which lost 6 bases and 2 bases, there was a span of 10 bases. The CDR3 consists of 13 residues. CDR3 DNA: TGTGCCACCAGTTCGCCAGGGACCTACGAGCAGTACTTC. Translating it yields CATSSPGTYEQYF.

The chain joins TRBV10-3 to TRBJ2-7; 9 bases map to TRBD2. V gave up 6 bases and J gave up 9 bases; unmatched junction bases: 9. Germline V gene lookup returns CDR1 ENHRY and CDR2 SYGVKD. This CDR3 has 13 residues. The CDR3 loop is CAISGSGGLGQYF. For the CDR3, the DNA is TGTGCCATCAGCGGTAGCGGGGGCCTCGGGCAGTACTTC.

V usage is TRBV19 and J usage is TRBJ1-2, with a weak D call TRBD1 (6 bases). With 7 bases removed from V and 4 bases from J, the gap between germline ends came to 19 bases. Germline values: CDR1 LNHDA, CDR2 SQIVND (reference sequence). This CDR3 has 15 residues. CDR3 in DNA: TGTGCCAGTACTCTTTGGGCAGGGGACCTCTATGGCTACACCTTC. As protein: CASTLWAGDLYGYTF. Based on the CDR3 plus reference TRBV19 and TRBJ1-2, the full variable domain is DGGITQSPKYLFRKEGQNVTLSCEQNLNHDAMYWYRQDPGQGLRLIYYSQIVNDFQKGDIAEGYSVSREKKESFPLTVTSAQKNPTAFYLCASTLWAGDLYGYTFGSGTRLTVV.

Only a few counts were recorded for this clone. This sequence joins TRBV7-9 and TRBJ2-6; D unresolved. V was cut by 8 bases and J by 0 bases, with 8 bases left in between. Germline CDR1 SEHNR, CDR2 FQNEAQ (reference sequence). The CDR3 has 14 residues. CDR3 DNA: TGTGCCAGCGGAGTCCGCTCTGGGGCCAACGTCCTGACTTTC. Amino acid sequence: CASGVRSGANVLTF.

The chain combines TRBV27 with TRBJ1-1; TRBD1 aligns across 7 bases. V lost 4 bases, J lost 11 bases, and 16 bases stayed unmatched. Germline CDR1 MNHEY, CDR2 SMNVEV (reference sequence). CDR3 length: 15 amino acids. CDR3 sequence (DNA): TGTGCCAGCAGTTCACCCAAGCTCGGCAGGGGGTGGGCTTTCTTT. Its translation: CASSSPKLGRGWAFF.

V usage is TRBV6-5 and J usage is TRBJ1-5; D may be TRBD1 (6 bases). Germline V gene lookup returns CDR1 MNHEY and CDR2 SVGAGI. This CDR3 contains 14 residues. The V end was cut by 5 bases, the J end by 4 bases, with 12 bases between. Here the CDR3 reads CASSRTVGNQPQHF. In nucleotides, the CDR3 is TGTGCCAGCAGTAGGACAGTCGGGAATCAGCCCCAGCATTTT.

The chain has TRBV5-1 and TRBJ2-3, with D perhaps TRBD2 (5 bases). The germline V gene encodes CDR1 SGHRS and CDR2 YFSETQ. This CDR3 region has 16 residues. V was cut by 6 bases and J by 0 bases, with 17 bases left in between. CDR3 region: CASTPTTPGSTDTQYF. The CDR3 DNA is TGCGCCAGCACCCCGACTACTCCGGGGAGCACAGATACGCAGTATTTT.

This clone has just a few counts. The chain employs TRBV7-9 and TRBJ1-1; TRBD1 might be the D (6 bases). Germline assignment: CDR1 SEHNR and CDR2 FQNEAQ (reference sequence). The CDR3 has 15 residues. V was shortened by 2 bases and J by 1 base, with 11 bases between the two germline ends. CDR3 in amino acids: CASSLNARGNTEAFF. CDR3 bases: TGTGCCAGCAGCTTAAACGCCAGGGGGAACACTGAAGCTTTCTTT.

This chain uses TRBV4-1 with TRBJ1-5; possibly TRBD1 for D (5 bases). The germline V gene has CDR1 MGHRA and CDR2 YSYEKL. The ends were cut back, 4 bases at V and 2 bases at J, with 15 bases in the middle. This CDR3 is built from 16 residues. The CDR3: CASSRDFIVGNQPQHF. CDR3 DNA: TGCGCCAGCAGCCGGGACTTTATAGTGGGCAATCAGCCCCAGCATTTT.

V and J are TRBV28 and TRBJ1-3; tentatively, D is TRBD1 (5 bases). From germline, CDR1 is MDHEN and CDR2 SYDVKM. The CDR3 runs 18 residues. V was shortened by 4 bases and J by 2 bases, with 21 bases between the two germline ends. CDR3 DNA: TGTGCCAGCAGTTCGGCCCCTTCCGGGACTCCAACTGGAAACACCATATATTTT. Translating gives CASSSAPSGTPTGNTIYF.

V usage is TRBV5-6 and J usage is TRBJ1-2; 7 bases line up with TRBD1. Losses at the gene ends were 1 base for V and 1 base for J; bases not matched to a gene: 16. This CDR3 is 19 amino acids long. Germline V lookup: CDR1 SGHDT, CDR2 YYEEEE. CDR3 DNA sequence: TGTGCCAGCAGCTTGATTCGTGTAGGGGGCTACACGCTTAACTATGGCTACACCTTC. This sequence encodes CASSLIRVGGYTLNYGYTF.